What follows is one T cell receptor beta chain and its context. Data came from immunoSEQ multiplex PCR; TCRdb stores just in-frame clones and leaves some out. The repertoire holds more than 25,000 clones, with about 77% as singletons. V shed 5 bases and J shed 0 bases, with 5 bases lying between them. Per the germline V gene, CDR1 is SGHVS and CDR2 is FNYEAQ. The CDR3 consists of 14 residues. The data are from a study of neoadjuvant anti-PD-1 for oral cavity cancer. Study-level background: Most patients had three to four biweekly doses of 3 mg/kg nivolumab before resection.

The time point was: after neoadjuvant nivolumab, at surgical resection. The sequencing used PBMCs, collected after nivolumab (anti-PD-1) treatment. V is TRBV7-6 and J is TRBJ1-6; D not certain. This TCR came from a person between 35 and 79 years old with oral cavity squamous cell carcinoma. The CDR3 here is CASSGDSYNSPLHF. CDR3 DNA: TGTGCCAGCAGCGGGGACTCCTATAATTCACCCCTCCACTTT.